The clone carrying this T cell receptor (beta chain) was seen only once. The data derive from a study of blood T cell repertoires in COVID-19. Study-wide background: T cells, B-cell-depleted T cells, or PBMCs supplied cDNA or gDNA.

The method was immunoSEQ multiplex PCR; TCRdb's version includes in-frame clones alone and lacks a portion of them. The repertoire consists of fewer than 350,000 clones, with 85% occurring once and the leading ten covering around 1.9%. The CDR3 has 20 amino acids. The sequenced sample was PBMCs or T cells enriched from blood (not recorded which). The TCR originated in a woman aged 30 to 39 who had been exposed to COVID-19. The V and J genes are TRBV21-1 and TRBJ1-5; the DNA was not compared with TRBD1, the D call given in the table. TRBV21-1 is tagged as a pseudogene. CDR3 in DNA: TGTGCCAGCAGCAAAGGGGGATCCTGTGACAGAAAGATATGCAATCAGCCCCAGCATTTT. This sequence encodes CASSKGGSCDRKICNQPQHF.